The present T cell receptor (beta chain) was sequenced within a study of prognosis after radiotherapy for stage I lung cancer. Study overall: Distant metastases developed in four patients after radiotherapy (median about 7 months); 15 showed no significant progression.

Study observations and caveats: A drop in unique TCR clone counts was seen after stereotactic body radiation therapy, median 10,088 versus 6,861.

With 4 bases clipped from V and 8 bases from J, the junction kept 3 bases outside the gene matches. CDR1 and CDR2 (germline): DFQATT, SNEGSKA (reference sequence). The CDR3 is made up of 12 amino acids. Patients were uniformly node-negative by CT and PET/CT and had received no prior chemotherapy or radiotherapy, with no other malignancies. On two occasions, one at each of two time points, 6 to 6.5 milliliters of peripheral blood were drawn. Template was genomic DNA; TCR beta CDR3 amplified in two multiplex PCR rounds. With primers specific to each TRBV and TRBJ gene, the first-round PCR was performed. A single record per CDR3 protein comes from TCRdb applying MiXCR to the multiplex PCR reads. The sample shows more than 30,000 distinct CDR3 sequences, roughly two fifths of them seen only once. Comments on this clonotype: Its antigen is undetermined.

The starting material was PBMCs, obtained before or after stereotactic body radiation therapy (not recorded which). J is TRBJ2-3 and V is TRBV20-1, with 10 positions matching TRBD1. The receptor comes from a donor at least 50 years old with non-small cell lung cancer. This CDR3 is CSAIGQGGTQYF. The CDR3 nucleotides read TGCAGTGCTATAGGACAGGGGGGTACGCAGTATTTT.